This T cell receptor (beta chain) was captured by sequencing in a study of post-analysis software for immune sequencing data. Whole-study context: Included courses were relapsing-remitting and secondary progressive multiple sclerosis; progressive-relapsing multiple sclerosis was also included.

Concerning this clonotype: No antigen is known for it.

The CDR3 consists of 15 residues. Between the trimmed V and J ends, which lost 1 base and 1 base, there was a span of 10 bases. Per the germline V gene, CDR1 is MGHRA and CDR2 is YSYEKL. Whole-study findings and limits: TRBV5-6, TRBV5-1 and TRBV20-1 belonged to a set of roughly five TRBV segments that were more frequent in patients than controls. Relative to controls, patients with multiple sclerosis showed significantly lower normalized Chao1 diversity.

Unique molecular identifiers featured in each of the TCR beta cDNA libraries. Out of roughly 1 to 11 million T cells, roughly 0.5 million cDNA molecules were generated. Using its own MiXCR run on the PCR reads, TCRdb lists one record per CDR3 protein. This table holds hundreds of thousands of distinct CDR3 sequences, under 55% found once. This clonotype originated in a girl aged 5-17 years with multiple sclerosis. The chain recombines TRBV4-1 with TRBJ1-1, with D unclear. Sample: blood. The CDR3 nucleotides read TGCGCCAGCAGCCAAGCCCCTTCGGCGAACACTGAAGCTTTCTTT. Its translation: CASSQAPSANTEAFF.